This T cell receptor beta chain was retrieved from a study of T cell repertoires in cytomegalovirus infection. Study-level points and caveats: Ex vivo responses were dominated by HLA-C-restricted CMV-specific TCR beta clonotypes.

CDR1 is SGHTA and CDR2 is FQGNSA in the germline V gene. The CDR3 is 15 residues long. The V segment lost 1 base and the J segment 5 bases; nucleotides outside the gene matches: 7. A word on this clonotype: The antigen is unknown.

Each CDR3 protein gets one entry after TCRdb re-called the reads with MiXCR. The profile shows tens of thousands of distinct CDR3 sequences, around 30% of them singletons. V usage is TRBV7-2 and J usage is TRBJ2-5, with 7 nucleotides matching TRBD2. Material: PBMCs, sequenced either directly or after in vitro stimulation (not recorded which). The TCR sequence derives from a human donor in good health (CMV status not recorded). Some clones in this sample may be carry-over from other donors' samples. Here the CDR3 DNA reads TGTGCCAGCAGCTTAGAGGGAGGGAAAACGGAGACCCAGTACTTC. This translates into CASSLEGGKTETQYF.